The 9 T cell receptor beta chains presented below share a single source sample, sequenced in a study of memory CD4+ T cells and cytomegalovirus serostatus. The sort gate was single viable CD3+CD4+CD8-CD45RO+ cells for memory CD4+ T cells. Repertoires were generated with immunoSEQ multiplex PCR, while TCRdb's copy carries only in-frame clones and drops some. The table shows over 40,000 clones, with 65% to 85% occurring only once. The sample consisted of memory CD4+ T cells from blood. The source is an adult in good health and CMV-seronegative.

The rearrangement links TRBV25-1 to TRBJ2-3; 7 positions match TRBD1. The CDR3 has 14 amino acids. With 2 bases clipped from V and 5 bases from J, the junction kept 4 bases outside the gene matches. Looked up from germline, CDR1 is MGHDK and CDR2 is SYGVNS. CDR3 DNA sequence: TGTGCCAGCAGTGAAAGGGGGCTGGGAGATACGCAGTATTTT. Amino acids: CASSERGLGDTQYF.

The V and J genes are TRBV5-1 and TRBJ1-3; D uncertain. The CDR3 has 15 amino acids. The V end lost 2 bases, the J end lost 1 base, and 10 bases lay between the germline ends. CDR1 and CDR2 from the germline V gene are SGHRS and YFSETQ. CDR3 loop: CASSFGAGSGNTIYF. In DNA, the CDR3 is TGCGCCAGCAGCTTTGGAGCGGGTTCTGGAAACACCATATATTTT.

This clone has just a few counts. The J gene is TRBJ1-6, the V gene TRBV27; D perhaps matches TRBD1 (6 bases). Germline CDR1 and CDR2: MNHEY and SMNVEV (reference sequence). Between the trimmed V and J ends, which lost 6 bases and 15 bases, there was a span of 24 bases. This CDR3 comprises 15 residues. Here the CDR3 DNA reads TGTGCCAGCAGCCCTACTACAGGGTCTGGCTCCCTCCTCCACTTT. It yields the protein CASSPTTGSGSLLHF.

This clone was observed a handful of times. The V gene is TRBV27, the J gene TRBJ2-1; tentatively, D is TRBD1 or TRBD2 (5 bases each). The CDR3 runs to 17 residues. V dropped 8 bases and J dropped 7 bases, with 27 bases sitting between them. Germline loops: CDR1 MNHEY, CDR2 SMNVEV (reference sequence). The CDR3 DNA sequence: TGTGCCAGCGCGCTGCGAGGTGGTGGGGGAGCCGTGAATGAGCAGTTCTTC. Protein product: CASALRGGGGAVNEQFF.

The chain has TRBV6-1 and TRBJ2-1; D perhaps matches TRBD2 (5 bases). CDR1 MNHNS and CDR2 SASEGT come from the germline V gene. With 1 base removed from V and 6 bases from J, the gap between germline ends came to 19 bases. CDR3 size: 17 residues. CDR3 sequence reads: CASSEVLMVAYRNEQFF. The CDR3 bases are TGTGCCAGCAGTGAAGTACTAATGGTAGCGTACCGCAATGAGCAGTTCTTC.

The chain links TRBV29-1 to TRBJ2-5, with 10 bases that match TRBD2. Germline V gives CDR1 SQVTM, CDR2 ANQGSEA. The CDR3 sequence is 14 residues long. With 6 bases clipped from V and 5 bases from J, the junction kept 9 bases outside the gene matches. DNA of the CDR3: TGCAGCGTAACGAGCGGGGGGGCGACGGAGACCCAGTACTTC. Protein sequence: CSVTSGGATETQYF. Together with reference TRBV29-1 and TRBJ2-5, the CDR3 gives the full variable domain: SAVISQKPSRDICQRGTSLTIQCQVDSQVTMMFWYRQQPGQSLTLIATANQGSEATYESGFVIDKFPISRPNLTFSTLTVSNMSPEDSSIYLCSVTSGGATETQYFGPGTRLLVL.

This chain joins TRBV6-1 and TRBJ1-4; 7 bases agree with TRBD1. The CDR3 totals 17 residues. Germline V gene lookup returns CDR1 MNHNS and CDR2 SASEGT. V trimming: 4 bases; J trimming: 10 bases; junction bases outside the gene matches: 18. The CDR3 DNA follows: TGTGCCAGCAGTGGAGCTTCACAGGGGCTTTTCAGTCGAAAACTGTTTTTT. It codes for CASSGASQGLFSRKLFF.

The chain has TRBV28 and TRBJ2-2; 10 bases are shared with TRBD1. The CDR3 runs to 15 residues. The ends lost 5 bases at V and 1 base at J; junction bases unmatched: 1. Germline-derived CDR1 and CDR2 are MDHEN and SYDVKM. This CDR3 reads CASSRTGGNTGELFF. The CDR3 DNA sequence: TGTGCCAGCAGTCGGACAGGGGGGAACACCGGGGAGCTGTTTTTT. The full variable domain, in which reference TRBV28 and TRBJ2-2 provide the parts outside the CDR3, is DVKVTQSSRYLVKRTGEKVFLECVQDMDHENMFWYRQDPGLGLRLIYFSYDVKMKEKGDIPEGYSVSREKKERFSLILESASTNQTSMYLCASSRTGGNTGELFFGEGSRLTVL.

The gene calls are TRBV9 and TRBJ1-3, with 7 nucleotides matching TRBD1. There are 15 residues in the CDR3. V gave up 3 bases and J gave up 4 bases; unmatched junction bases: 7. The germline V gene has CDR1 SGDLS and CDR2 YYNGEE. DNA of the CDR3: TGTGCCAGCAGCGCCGACAGGGAGCGGGGAAACACCATATATTTT. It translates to CASSADRERGNTIYF.